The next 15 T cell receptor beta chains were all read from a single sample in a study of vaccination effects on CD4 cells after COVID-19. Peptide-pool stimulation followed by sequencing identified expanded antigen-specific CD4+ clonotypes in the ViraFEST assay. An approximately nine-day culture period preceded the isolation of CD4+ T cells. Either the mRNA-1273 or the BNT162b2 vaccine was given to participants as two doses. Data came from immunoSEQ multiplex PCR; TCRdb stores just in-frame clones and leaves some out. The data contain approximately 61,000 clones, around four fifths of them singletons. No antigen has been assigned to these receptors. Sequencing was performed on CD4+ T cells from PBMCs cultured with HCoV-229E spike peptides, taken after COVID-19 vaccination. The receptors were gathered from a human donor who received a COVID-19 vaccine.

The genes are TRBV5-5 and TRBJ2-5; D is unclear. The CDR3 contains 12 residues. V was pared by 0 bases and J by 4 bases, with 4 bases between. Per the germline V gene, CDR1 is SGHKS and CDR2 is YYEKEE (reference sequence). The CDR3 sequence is CASSLDGETQYF. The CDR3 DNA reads TGTGCCAGCAGCTTGGACGGAGAGACCCAGTACTTC.

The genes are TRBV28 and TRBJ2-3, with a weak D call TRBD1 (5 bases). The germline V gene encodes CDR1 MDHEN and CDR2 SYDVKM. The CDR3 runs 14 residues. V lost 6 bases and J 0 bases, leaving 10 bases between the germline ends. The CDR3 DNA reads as TGTGCCAGCAGCGACAGTAAAAGCACAGATACGCAGTATTTT. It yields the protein CASSDSKSTDTQYF.

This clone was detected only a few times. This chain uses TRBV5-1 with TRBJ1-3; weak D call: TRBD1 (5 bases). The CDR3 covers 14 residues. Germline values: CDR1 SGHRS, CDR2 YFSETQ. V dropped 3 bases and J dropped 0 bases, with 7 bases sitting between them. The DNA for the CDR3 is TGCGCCAGCAGCTCGGGGGGCTCTGGAAACACCATATATTTT. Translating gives CASSSGGSGNTIYF.

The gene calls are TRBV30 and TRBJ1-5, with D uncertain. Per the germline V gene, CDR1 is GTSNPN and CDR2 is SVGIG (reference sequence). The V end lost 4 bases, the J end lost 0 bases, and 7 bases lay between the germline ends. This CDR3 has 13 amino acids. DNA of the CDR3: TGTGCCTGGACTGTGGATAGCAATCAGCCCCAGCATTTT. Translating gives CAWTVDSNQPQHF. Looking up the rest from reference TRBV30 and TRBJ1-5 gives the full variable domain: SQTIHQWPATLVQPVGSPLSLECTVEGTSNPNLYWYRQAAGRGLQLLFYSVGIGQISSEVPQNLSASRPQDRQFILSSKKLLLSDSGFYLCAWTVDSNQPQHFGDGTRLSIL.

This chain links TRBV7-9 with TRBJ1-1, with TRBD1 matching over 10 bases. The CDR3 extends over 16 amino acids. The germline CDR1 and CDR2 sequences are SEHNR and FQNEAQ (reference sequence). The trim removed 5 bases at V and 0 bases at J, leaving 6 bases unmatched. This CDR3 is CASSRGTGDMNTEAFF. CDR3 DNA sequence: TGTGCCAGCAGCCGGGGGACAGGGGACATGAACACTGAAGCTTTCTTT.

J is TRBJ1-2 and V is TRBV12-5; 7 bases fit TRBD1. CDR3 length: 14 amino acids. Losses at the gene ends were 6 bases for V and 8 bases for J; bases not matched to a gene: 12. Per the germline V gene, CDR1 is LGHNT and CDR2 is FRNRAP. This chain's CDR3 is CASGPSGQLWGYTF. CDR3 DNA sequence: TGTGCTAGTGGGCCTTCGGGACAGCTATGGGGCTACACCTTC.

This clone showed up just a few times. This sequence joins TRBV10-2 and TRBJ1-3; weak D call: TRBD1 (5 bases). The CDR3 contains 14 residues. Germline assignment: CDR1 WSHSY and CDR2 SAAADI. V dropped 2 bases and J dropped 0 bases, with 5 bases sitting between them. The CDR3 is CASSEQGSGNTIYF. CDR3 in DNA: TGCGCCAGCAGTGAGCAGGGCTCTGGAAACACCATATATTTT.

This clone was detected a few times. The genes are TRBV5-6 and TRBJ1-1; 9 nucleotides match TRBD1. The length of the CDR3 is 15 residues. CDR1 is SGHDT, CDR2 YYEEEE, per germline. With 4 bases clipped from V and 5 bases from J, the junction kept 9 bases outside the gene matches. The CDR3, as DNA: TGTGCCAGCAGCACGGGGGGACAGGGAGGAACTGAAGCTTTCTTT. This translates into CASSTGGQGGTEAFF.

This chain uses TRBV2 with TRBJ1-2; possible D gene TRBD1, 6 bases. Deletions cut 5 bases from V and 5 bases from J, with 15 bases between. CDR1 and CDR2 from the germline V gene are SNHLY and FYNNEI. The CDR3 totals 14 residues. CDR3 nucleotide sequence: TGTGCCAGCAGTCCTTCCGGGACACCATATGGCTACACCTTC. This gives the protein CASSPSGTPYGYTF. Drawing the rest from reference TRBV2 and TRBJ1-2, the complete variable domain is EPEVTQTPSHQVTQMGQEVILRCVPISNHLYFYWYRQILGQKVEFLVSFYNNEISEKSEIFDDQFSVERPDGSNFTLKIRSTKLEDSAMYFCASSPSGTPYGYTFGSGTRLTVV.

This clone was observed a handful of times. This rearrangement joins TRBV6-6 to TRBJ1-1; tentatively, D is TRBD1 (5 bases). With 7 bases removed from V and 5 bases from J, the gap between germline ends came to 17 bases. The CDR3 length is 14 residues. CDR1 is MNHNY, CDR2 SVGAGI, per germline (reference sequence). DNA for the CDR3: TGTGCCAGCAACCCCTCCCCCAGGGCTACTGAAGCTTTCTTT. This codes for CASNPSPRATEAFF.

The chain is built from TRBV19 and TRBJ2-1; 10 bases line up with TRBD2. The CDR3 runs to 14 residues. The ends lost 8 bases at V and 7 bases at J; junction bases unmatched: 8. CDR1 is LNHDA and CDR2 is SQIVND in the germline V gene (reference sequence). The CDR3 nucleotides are TGTGCCAGTTCATGGACTAGCGGTGGGAATGAGCAGTTCTTC. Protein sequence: CASSWTSGGNEQFF.

The chain's CDR3 is CASSYRSAASQPQHF. DNA for the CDR3: TGTGCCAGCAGTTATCGGTCAGCAGCTTCACAGCCCCAGCATTTT. V usage is TRBV6-2 or TRBV6-3 and J usage is TRBJ1-5; D is unclear. Germline loops: CDR1 MNHEY, CDR2 SVGEGT. CDR3 length: 15 residues. Trimming cost V 3 bases and J 7 bases, with 16 bases left between them.

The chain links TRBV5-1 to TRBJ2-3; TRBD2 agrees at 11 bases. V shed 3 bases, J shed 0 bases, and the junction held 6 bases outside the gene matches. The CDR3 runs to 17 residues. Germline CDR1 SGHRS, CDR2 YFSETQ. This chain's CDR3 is CASSSRLAGGSTDTQYF. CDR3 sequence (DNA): TGCGCCAGCAGCTCACGCTTAGCGGGGGGGAGCACAGATACGCAGTATTTT.

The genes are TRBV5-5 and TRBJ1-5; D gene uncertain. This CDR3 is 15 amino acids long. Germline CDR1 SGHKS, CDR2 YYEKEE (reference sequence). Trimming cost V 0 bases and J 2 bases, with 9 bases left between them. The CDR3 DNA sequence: TGTGCCAGCAGCTTGGTGGGCGATGGCAATCAGCCCCAGCATTTT. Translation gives CASSLVGDGNQPQHF.

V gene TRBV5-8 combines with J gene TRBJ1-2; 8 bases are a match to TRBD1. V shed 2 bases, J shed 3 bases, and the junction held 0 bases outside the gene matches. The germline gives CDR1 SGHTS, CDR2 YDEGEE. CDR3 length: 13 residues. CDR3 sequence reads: CASSLQGDYGYTF. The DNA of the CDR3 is TGTGCCAGCAGCTTACAGGGGGACTATGGCTACACCTTC.